These 15 T cell receptor beta chains came from one sample sequenced in a study of blood T cells in healthy people across ages. For the second PCR, which ran for about 7 to 11 cycles, a sample-barcoded 5' primer and a J-beta primer mix were used. TCRdb processed the 5' RACE reads anew with MiXCR; each CDR3 protein has one entry. The sample carries fewer than 800,000 distinct CDR3 sequences, about 30% recorded once. Sequencing was carried out using blood. The receptors come from an elderly woman in good health.

This rearrangement joins TRBV5-1 to TRBJ2-1; 10 nucleotides align to TRBD2. Germline trimming cut 7 bases from V and 4 bases from J; bases unmatched to any gene: 14. Germline CDR1 and CDR2: SGHRS and YFSETQ. This CDR3 spans 17 amino acids. The CDR3 sequence is CASGHPSGSMLYNEQFF. The CDR3 DNA reads TGCGCCAGCGGCCATCCTAGCGGGAGTATGCTTTACAATGAGCAGTTCTTC.

This clonotype has just a few counts. The chain is built from TRBV5-1 and TRBJ1-2; TRBD1 aligns across 11 bases. The CDR3 is 15 residues long. V lost 4 bases and J lost 7; bases outside the gene matches: 9. CDR1 is SGHRS and CDR2 is YFSETQ in the germline V gene. Here the CDR3 reads CASSLRTGGASGYTF. The CDR3 DNA is TGCGCCAGCAGCCTGAGGACAGGGGGCGCGTCTGGCTACACCTTC.

The V gene is TRBV20-1, the J gene TRBJ1-6; a weak D match, TRBD1 (6 bases). The CDR3 covers 16 residues. V shed 0 bases and J shed 7 bases, with 16 bases lying between them. Germline loops: CDR1 DFQATT, CDR2 SNEGSKA (reference sequence). The CDR3 spells CSARDWGEGGNSPLHF. DNA of the CDR3: TGCAGTGCTAGAGATTGGGGGGAGGGGGGGAATTCACCCCTCCACTTT.

Notes on this clonotype: A much more abundant neighbour one base away suggests this may be a read error. This chain uses TRBV7-2 with TRBJ2-1; D possibly corresponds to TRBD2 (5 bases). The germline V gene encodes CDR1 SGHTA and CDR2 FQGNSA. The CDR3 totals 13 residues. V gave up 6 bases and J gave up 8 bases, with 14 bases separating them. The chain's CDR3 is CASSSGLIDEQFF. In nucleotides, the CDR3 is TGTGCCAGCAGTTCCGGACTGATCGATGAGCAGTTCTTC.

CDR3 amino acids: CATSDPEGQGISTQYF. The CDR3 nucleotides are TGTGCCACCAGTGACCCTGAGGGCCAGGGGATAAGTACGCAGTATTTT. The gene calls are TRBV24-1 and TRBJ2-3; maybe TRBD1 (6 bases). With 4 bases removed from V and 8 bases from J, the gap between germline ends came to 21 bases. The CDR3 covers 16 residues. Germline loops: CDR1 KGHDR, CDR2 SFDVKD.

Note on this clonotype: One end of the junction is discordant with germline, which a read error may explain. The chain couples TRBV27 to TRBJ2-1; 8 bases line up with TRBD2. Germline V gene lookup returns CDR1 MNHEY and CDR2 SMNVEV (reference sequence). CDR3 length: 17 amino acids. As DNA, the CDR3 is TGTGCCAGCAGTTTATTGGGCCGGGCGGGAGGTAACAATGATCAGTTCTTC. This gives the protein CASSLLGRAGGNNDQFF.

The rearrangement joins TRBV30 to TRBJ1-1; 7 bases agree with TRBD1. The ends lost 3 bases at V and 4 bases at J; junction bases unmatched: 5. The length of the CDR3 is 13 residues. Germline CDR1 is GTSNPN and CDR2 is SVGIG (reference sequence). The CDR3 region is CAWSDNRGTEAFF. CDR3 sequence (DNA): TGTGCCTGGAGCGACAACAGGGGCACTGAAGCTTTCTTT.

The chain couples TRBV3-1 to TRBJ2-3; D might be TRBD2 (7 bases). The germline gives CDR1 LGHDT, CDR2 YNNKEL (reference sequence). The length of the CDR3 is 16 residues. V dropped 4 bases and J dropped 5 bases, with 19 bases sitting between them. The CDR3 sequence: CASSRLMGGGKDTQYF. CDR3 bases: TGTGCCAGCAGCCGCCTAATGGGGGGGGGCAAAGATACGCAGTATTTT.

In this sample, this clonotype turned up many times. The CDR3 DNA reads TGCAGTGCTAGAAATCCGGGACAGGGGCTCGATACGCAGTATTTT. This encodes CSARNPGQGLDTQYF. The J gene is TRBJ2-3, the V gene TRBV20-1; 10 bases line up with TRBD1. CDR1 and CDR2 (germline): DFQATT, SNEGSKA (reference sequence). V shed 2 bases and J 6 bases; nucleotides not matched to a gene: 8. This CDR3 spans 15 amino acids.

The chain employs TRBV19 and TRBJ2-1, with D unclear. V dropped 1 base and J dropped 7 bases, with 5 bases sitting between them. Germline V gives CDR1 LNHDA, CDR2 SQIVND (reference sequence). The CDR3 is 12 residues long. The CDR3 DNA sequence: TGTGCCAGTAGTATAGCCCGGAATGAGCAGTTCTTC. This translates into CASSIARNEQFF. Together with reference TRBV19 and TRBJ2-1, the CDR3 gives the full variable domain: DGGITQSPKYLFRKEGQNVTLSCEQNLNHDAMYWYRQDPGQGLRLIYYSQIVNDFQKGDIAEGYSVSREKKESFPLTVTSAQKNPTAFYLCASSIARNEQFFGPGTRLTVL.

V is TRBV28 and J is TRBJ2-1, with a weak D call TRBD2 (6 bases). Germline CDR1 is MDHEN and CDR2 is SYDVKM. The V and J ends lost 6 bases and 8 bases respectively, with 20 bases between them. The CDR3 extends over 15 amino acids. The CDR3 protein is CASSPRGGAWDEQFF. The CDR3, as DNA: TGTGCCAGCAGCCCCCGGGGCGGGGCCTGGGATGAGCAGTTCTTC.

The rearrangement joins TRBV5-1 to TRBJ2-5; D remains unclear. The CDR3 length is 14 residues. Trimming removed 4 bases from V and 7 bases from J, with 17 bases in between. CDR1 and CDR2 (germline): SGHRS, YFSETQ. CDR3: CASSPEVVRSTQYF. The CDR3 nucleotides are TGCGCCAGCAGCCCTGAGGTAGTGAGGTCGACCCAGTACTTC.

The gene calls are TRBV6-2 or TRBV6-3 and TRBJ2-1, with no clear D. The V end lost 7 bases, the J end lost 9 bases, and 16 bases lay between the germline ends. Germline V CDR1 and CDR2: MNHEY, SVGEGT. This CDR3 is 13 amino acids long. This chain's CDR3 is CASIRAVPGEQFF. In DNA form, the CDR3 reads TGTGCCAGCATTAGGGCAGTCCCCGGTGAGCAGTTCTTC.

This clonotype was detected a few times. This chain uses TRBV6-1 with TRBJ2-3; D perhaps matches TRBD1 (5 bases). Germline V lookup: CDR1 MNHNS, CDR2 SASEGT. The CDR3 covers 14 residues. V lost 6 bases and J 1 base, leaving 11 bases between the germline ends. CDR3 sequence: CASRIPGRTDTQYF. The CDR3 DNA sequence: TGTGCCAGCAGAATTCCAGGGCGCACAGATACGCAGTATTTT.

This clonotype was detected ten times or more. V usage is TRBV6-1 and J usage is TRBJ2-7, with TRBD2 identical over 7 bases. The CDR3 sequence is 14 residues long. The V gene end was trimmed by 0 bases and the J gene end by 6 bases; junction bases not matched to a gene: 5. Germline assignment: CDR1 MNHNS and CDR2 SASEGT. The chain's CDR3 is CASSEAMGGSEQYF. CDR3 coding DNA: TGTGCCAGCAGTGAAGCGATGGGGGGGTCCGAGCAGTACTTC.